This T cell receptor beta chain appears in the sequencing data of a study of T cell responses to AZD1222 COVID-19 vaccine. The repertoire was sequenced with immunoSEQ multiplex PCR; TCRdb's copy has only in-frame clones and lacks some. The sample lists about 180,000 clones; just over 85% were seen once. As for this clone: What it binds is unknown.

Study-wide points: Compared with day 0, the breadth and depth of the Spike-specific TCR repertoire rose significantly after two doses of AZD1222.

This CDR3 has 15 amino acids. CDR1 and CDR2 from the germline V gene are MDHEN and SYDVKM. The V and J ends lost 10 bases and 9 bases respectively, with 27 bases between them. V is TRBV28 and J is TRBJ2-5; perhaps TRBD1 as D (6 bases). The TCR originated in an adult in good health. The sample here was peripheral blood, taken on day 0 of AZD1222 vaccination. The CDR3 DNA is TGTGCCACCATAACTTCGACAGGCCGGCGTAGGGCCCAGTACTTC. The encoded protein is CATITSTGRRRAQYF. Full variable domain (rest looked up from reference TRBV28 and TRBJ2-5): DVKVTQSSRYLVKRTGEKVFLECVQDMDHENMFWYRQDPGLGLRLIYFSYDVKMKEKGDIPEGYSVSREKKERFSLILESASTNQTSMYLCATITSTGRRRAQYFGPGTRLLVL.